This T cell receptor beta chain was captured by sequencing in a study of blood T cell repertoires in COVID-19. About the research overall: Samples of COVID-19 (acute and convalescent) were obtained from the United States, Italy and Spain. T cells, B-cell-depleted T cells, or PBMCs supplied cDNA or gDNA.

TCRdb's copy holds only in-frame clones and misses some; the assay was immunoSEQ multiplex PCR. The table lists 250,000 to 400,000 clones, 85% to 90% of them singletons. V was pared by 0 bases and J by 2 bases, with 2 bases of the junction left unmatched. There are 15 residues in the CDR3. The germline V gene encodes CDR1 SGHAT and CDR2 FQNNGV. The Seattle patients joined while their infection was active and were tracked longitudinally afterward. The V and J genes are TRBV11-2 and TRBJ2-5; 8 bases align to TRBD1. Material for sequencing was peripheral blood. This TCR was recovered from a woman younger than 45 with COVID-19, enrolled during active disease. CDR3 DNA sequence: TGTGCCAGCAGCTTAGAACGACAGGGGCAAGAGACCCAGTACTTC. Translated: CASSLERQGQETQYF.